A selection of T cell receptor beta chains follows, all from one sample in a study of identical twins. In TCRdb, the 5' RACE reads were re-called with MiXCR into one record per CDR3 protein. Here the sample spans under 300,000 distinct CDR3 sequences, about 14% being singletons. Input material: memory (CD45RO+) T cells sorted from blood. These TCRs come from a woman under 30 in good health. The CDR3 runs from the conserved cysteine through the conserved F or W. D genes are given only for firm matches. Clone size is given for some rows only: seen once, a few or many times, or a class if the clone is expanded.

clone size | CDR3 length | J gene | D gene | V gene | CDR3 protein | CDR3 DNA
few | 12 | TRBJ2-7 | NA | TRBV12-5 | CASGLGSYEQYF | TGTGCTAGTGGTTTGGGCTCCTACGAGCAGTACTTC
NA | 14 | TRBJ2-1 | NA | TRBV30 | CAWSRGANYNEQFF | TGTGCCTGGAGTAGGGGGGCCAATTACAATGAGCAGTTCTTC
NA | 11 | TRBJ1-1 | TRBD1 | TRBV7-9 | CASSWTGIAFF | TGTGCCAGCAGCTGGACAGGTATAGCTTTCTTT
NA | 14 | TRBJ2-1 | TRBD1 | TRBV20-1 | CSATGQGDYNEQFF | TGCAGTGCTACGGGACAGGGGGACTACAATGAGCAGTTCTTC
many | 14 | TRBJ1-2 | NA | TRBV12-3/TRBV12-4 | CASSLEGTNYGYTF | TGTGCCAGCAGTTTAGAGGGGACCAACTATGGCTACACCTTC
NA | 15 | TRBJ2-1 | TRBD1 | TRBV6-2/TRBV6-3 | CASSQSGQGLHEQFF | TGTGCCAGCAGTCAGTCAGGACAGGGTCTACATGAGCAGTTCTTC
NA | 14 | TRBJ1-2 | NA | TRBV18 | CASSPREGRYGYTF | TGTGCCAGCTCACCCCGGGAGGGGCGATATGGCTACACCTTC
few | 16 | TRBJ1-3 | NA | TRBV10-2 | CASSEWRANTGNTIYF | TGCGCCAGCAGTGAGTGGAGGGCAAATACGGGAAACACCATATATTTT
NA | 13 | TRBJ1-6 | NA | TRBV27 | CASSLQGNSPLHF | TGTGCCAGCAGTCTCCAGGGGAACTCACCCCTCCACTTT
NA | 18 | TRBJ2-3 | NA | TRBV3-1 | CASSERRLFGLHTDTQYF | TGTGCCAGCAGCGAGAGAAGATTGTTCGGGTTACACACAGATACGCAGTATTTT
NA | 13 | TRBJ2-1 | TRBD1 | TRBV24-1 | CATSGPGGDEQFF | TGTGCCACCAGTGGGCCAGGGGGTGATGAGCAGTTCTTC
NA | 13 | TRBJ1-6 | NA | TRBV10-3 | CAIRPSEDSPLHF | TGTGCCATCAGGCCGTCAGAGGATTCACCCCTCCACTTT
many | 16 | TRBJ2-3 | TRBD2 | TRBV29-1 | CSVEGEASGGGDTQYF | TGCAGCGTTGAAGGAGAAGCTAGCGGGGGGGGAGATACGCAGTATTTT